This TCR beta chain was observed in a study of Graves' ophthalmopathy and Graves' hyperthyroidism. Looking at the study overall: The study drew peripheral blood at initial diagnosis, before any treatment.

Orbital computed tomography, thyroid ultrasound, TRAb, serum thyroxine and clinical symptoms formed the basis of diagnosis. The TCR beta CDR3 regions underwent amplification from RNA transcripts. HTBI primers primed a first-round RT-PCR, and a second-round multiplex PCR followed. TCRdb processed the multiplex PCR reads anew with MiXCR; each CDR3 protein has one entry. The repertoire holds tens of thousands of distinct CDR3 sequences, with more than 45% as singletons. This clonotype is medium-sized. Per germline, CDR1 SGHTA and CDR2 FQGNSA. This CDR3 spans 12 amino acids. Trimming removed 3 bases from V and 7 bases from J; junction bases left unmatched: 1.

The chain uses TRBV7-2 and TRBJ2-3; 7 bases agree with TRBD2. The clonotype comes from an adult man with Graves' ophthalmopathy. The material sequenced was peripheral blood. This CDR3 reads CASSLGGYTQYF. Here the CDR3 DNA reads TGTGCCAGCAGCTTGGGAGGGTATACGCAGTATTTT.